The 7 T cell receptor beta chains in this list originate from one sample, sequenced in a study of STAT5B mutations in CD4+ large granular lymphocyte leukemia. Sequenced by immunoSEQ multiplex PCR; TCRdb stores in-frame clones only, minus some. The sample consists of about 30,000 clones, around 82% of them appearing once. The sequenced material came from CD4+ T cells from blood buffy coats. These receptor sequences come from a human donor in good health.

This rearrangement joins TRBV28 to TRBJ1-2; D possibly corresponds to TRBD1 (5 bases). V lost 3 bases to trimming and J lost 4 bases, with 18 bases between them. The CDR3 sequence is 16 residues long. Germline V gene sequence: CDR1 MDHEN, CDR2 SYDVKM. CDR3 in DNA: TGTGCCAGCAGTTTTGTGTTAGGGGCAGAGAGCTATGGCTACACCTTC. Its translation is CASSFVLGAESYGYTF.

This CDR3 is CASSLVGGNQPQHF. CDR3 DNA: TGTGCCAGCAGCTTAGTGGGGGGGAATCAGCCCCAGCATTTT. J is TRBJ1-5 and V is TRBV11-2; D might be TRBD1 (5 bases). Germline V gives CDR1 SGHAT, CDR2 FQNNGV. This CDR3 is built from 14 residues. Trimming shortened V by 1 base and J by 4 bases, and 8 bases separated the two germline ends. The full variable domain, its missing parts supplied by reference TRBV11-2 and TRBJ1-5, is EAGVAQSPRYKIIEKRQSVAFWCNPISGHATLYWYQQILGQGPKLLIQFQNNGVVDDSQLPKDRFSAERLKGVDSTLKIQPAKLEDSAVYLCASSLVGGNQPQHFGDGTRLSIL.

The V gene is TRBV6-1, the J gene TRBJ1-1, with D unresolved. The CDR3 loop spans 14 amino acids. Trimming stripped 4 bases from V and 0 bases from J, with 9 bases between. Germline V CDR1 and CDR2: MNHNS, SASEGT. The CDR3 DNA sequence: TGTGCCAGCAGTGTCCGAACAATGAACACTGAAGCTTTCTTT. Residues: CASSVRTMNTEAFF.

This CDR3 is CASRGSGGAGTQYF. CDR3 in DNA: TGTGCCAGCAGGGGAAGCGGGGGGGCAGGTACGCAGTATTTT. This chain connects TRBV27 to TRBJ2-3; TRBD2 matches 10 bases. The CDR3 length is 14 residues. V lost 6 bases, J lost 8 bases, and 8 bases stayed unmatched. CDR1 and CDR2 from the germline V gene are MNHEY and SMNVEV (reference sequence).

The chain employs TRBV5-1 and TRBJ1-1; D remains unclear. The V gene's germline CDR1 is SGHRS and CDR2 YFSETQ. The CDR3 loop spans 13 amino acids. Deletions cut 5 bases from V and 2 bases from J, with 10 bases between. CDR3 sequence reads: CASRVTVNTEAFF. As DNA, the CDR3 is TGCGCCAGCAGAGTGACCGTTAACACTGAAGCTTTCTTT.

The V gene is TRBV7-2, the J gene TRBJ1-2; 8 bases agree with TRBD1. The trim removed 2 bases at V and 5 bases at J, leaving 1 base unmatched. Germline-derived CDR1 and CDR2 are SGHTA and FQGNSA. CDR3 size: 13 residues. DNA of the CDR3: TGTGCCAGCAGCTTAAACAGGGGGTATGGCTACACCTTC. Its protein product is CASSLNRGYGYTF.

This clone appeared once. The V gene is TRBV2, the J gene TRBJ1-2, with TRBD1 matching 9 bases. This CDR3 spans 16 amino acids. Per the germline V gene, CDR1 is SNHLY and CDR2 is FYNNEI. Trimming at V came to 5 bases and at J to 4 bases, leaving 11 bases not matched to a gene. Written as DNA, the CDR3 is TGTGCCAGCAGTCCACGCCGAGCGGACAGGGGCTATGGCTACACCTTC. The encoded protein is CASSPRRADRGYGYTF.